The 24 T cell receptor beta chains listed next were all sequenced from one sample in a study of graft-versus-host responses after intestinal transplantation. Repertoires were generated with immunoSEQ multiplex PCR, while TCRdb's copy carries only in-frame clones and drops some. The table records around 18,000 clones, approximately 89% of them present only once. Sequencing used PBMCs, obtained approximately 110 days after intestinal transplant. The receptors here all came from a human patient who received an intestinal transplant, so some T cells may come from the graft donor.

The table lists this clone with a count of one. This chain links TRBV19 with TRBJ1-5; no firm D call. Germline-derived CDR1 and CDR2 are LNHDA and SQIVND (reference sequence). Trimming left V 4 bases short and J 0 bases short, with 4 bases between. CDR3 length equals 13 residues. In nucleotides, the CDR3 is TGTGCCAGTAGTAGGGATAGCAATCAGCCCCAGCATTTT. This translates into CASSRDSNQPQHF.

The CDR3 spells CASSSFYNSPLHF. CDR3 in DNA: TGTGCCAGCAGTTCGTTCTATAATTCACCCCTCCACTTT. V is TRBV6-5 and J is TRBJ1-6; no definite D call. The CDR3 covers 13 residues. Germline-derived CDR1 and CDR2 are MNHEY and SVGAGI. Trimming removed 4 bases from V and 3 bases from J, with 4 bases in between.

J is TRBJ2-6 and V is TRBV7-3; D gene unclear. The ends were cut back, 0 bases at V and 0 bases at J, with 12 bases in the middle. Per the germline V gene, CDR1 is SGHTA and CDR2 is FQGTGA. The length of the CDR3 is 18 residues. This chain's CDR3 is CASSLTARHLSGANVLTF. The CDR3 DNA is TGTGCCAGCAGCTTAACAGCTCGGCATCTCTCTGGGGCCAACGTCCTGACTTTC.

This chain joins TRBV11-2 and TRBJ2-5; the D is unclear. The CDR3 has 13 residues. Germline V gene lookup returns CDR1 SGHAT and CDR2 FQNNGV. V was clipped by 1 base and J by 5 bases, with 8 bases between them. The DNA of the CDR3 is TGTGCCAGCAGCTTAGGTGCGCGGGAGACCCAGTACTTC. Its protein is CASSLGARETQYF.

This rearrangement joins TRBV28 to TRBJ1-1, with a tentative D call TRBD1 (5 bases). The CDR3 consists of 14 residues. V gave up 3 bases and J gave up 0 bases, with 8 bases separating them. Germline lookup yields CDR1 MDHEN and CDR2 SYDVKM. The CDR3 protein is CASSFPTVNTEAFF. The CDR3 DNA reads TGTGCCAGCAGTTTCCCGACAGTGAACACTGAAGCTTTCTTT.

This clone was observed a single time. The sample holds other DNA sequences that translate to the same CDR3. V gene TRBV6-4 combines with J gene TRBJ2-2; 8 bases line up with TRBD2. With 6 bases clipped from V and 3 bases from J, the junction kept 6 bases outside the gene matches. The CDR3 covers 15 residues. The germline V gene encodes CDR1 MRHNA and CDR2 SNTAGT. The DNA of the CDR3 is TGTGCCAGCAGCGACACTAGCGGCCACACCGGGGAGCTGTTTTTT. This translates into CASSDTSGHTGELFF.

This chain connects TRBV9 to TRBJ2-7; D unclear. Germline CDR1 and CDR2: SGDLS and YYNGEE. The CDR3 is made up of 14 amino acids. The V end was cut by 0 bases, the J end by 4 bases, with 11 bases between. CDR3 DNA: TGTGCCAGCAGCGTAGCCGGATGGGGATACGAGCAGTACTTC. It yields the protein CASSVAGWGYEQYF.

The genes are TRBV28 and TRBJ2-7; maybe TRBD2 (5 bases). The V end lost 5 bases, the J end lost 2 bases, and 19 bases lay between the germline ends. This CDR3 spans 16 amino acids. Germline V gene lookup returns CDR1 MDHEN and CDR2 SYDVKM. CDR3 coding DNA: TGTGCCAGCAGTCGTACAAGTCCTTCAGCGGCCTACGAGCAGTACTTC. Residues: CASSRTSPSAAYEQYF.

There are a few counts of this clone. The rearrangement links TRBV30 to TRBJ1-5, with D tentatively TRBD1 (5 bases). The germline CDR1 and CDR2 sequences are GTSNPN and SVGIG (reference sequence). The V end was cut by 0 bases, the J end by 4 bases, with 10 bases between. CDR3 length equals 14 residues. In DNA form, the CDR3 reads TGTGCCTGGAGTGTAGGGGACCTAAATCAGCCCCAGCATTTT. The encoded protein is CAWSVGDLNQPQHF.

The chain carries TRBV19 and TRBJ2-1; maybe TRBD2 (7 bases). With 7 bases removed from V and 6 bases from J, the gap between germline ends came to 19 bases. The germline gives CDR1 LNHDA, CDR2 SQIVND (reference sequence). This CDR3 is 15 amino acids long. The CDR3, as DNA: TGTGCCAGTACCCCGGGGGGCTGGTGGGGCAATGAGCAGTTCTTC. Translating it yields CASTPGGWWGNEQFF. The variable domain in full, with the rest retrieved from reference TRBV19 and TRBJ2-1, is DGGITQSPKYLFRKEGQNVTLSCEQNLNHDAMYWYRQDPGQGLRLIYYSQIVNDFQKGDIAEGYSVSREKKESFPLTVTSAQKNPTAFYLCASTPGGWWGNEQFFGPGTRLTVL.

The rearrangement links TRBV2 to TRBJ2-3, with 7 bases aligning to TRBD2. The CDR3 is 12 residues long. In germline, CDR1 is SNHLY, CDR2 FYNNEI. V shed 8 bases and J 5 bases; nucleotides not matched to a gene: 4. The DNA of the CDR3 is TGTGCCAGCGGACGGGGGGAAGATACGCAGTATTTT. Its translation: CASGRGEDTQYF.

The rearrangement uses TRBV19 and TRBJ2-5; D is undetermined. Germline V gene sequence: CDR1 LNHDA, CDR2 SQIVND (reference sequence). This CDR3 is built from 11 residues. Trimming removed 4 bases from V and 3 bases from J, with 3 bases in between. CDR3 in DNA: TGTGCCAGTAGTACCGAAGAGACCCAGTACTTC. Translating gives CASSTEETQYF.

The V gene is TRBV28, the J gene TRBJ2-1, with D possibly being TRBD1 or TRBD2 (5 bases each). Germline lookup yields CDR1 MDHEN and CDR2 SYDVKM. The CDR3 is 13 residues long. Trimming stripped 3 bases from V and 7 bases from J, with 10 bases between. The CDR3 coding sequence is TGTGCCAGCAGTTTGGGGGTTAGTAATGAGCAGTTCTTC. Translation: CASSLGVSNEQFF.

This chain joins TRBV25-1 and TRBJ2-7; 8 bases align to TRBD1. Germline V lookup: CDR1 MGHDK, CDR2 SYGVNS. The length of the CDR3 is 14 residues. With V trimmed by 4 bases and J by 0 bases, 2 bases remained unmatched. DNA for the CDR3: TGTGCCAGCAGTGGGGACAGGAGCTCCTACGAGCAGTACTTC. This gives the protein CASSGDRSSYEQYF.

DNA of the CDR3: TGTGCCAGCTCACCGGGACAGGGGGCCTACGAGCAGTACTTC. Translating gives CASSPGQGAYEQYF. The rearrangement links TRBV18 to TRBJ2-7; 11 bases map to TRBD1. The CDR3 spans 14 residues. The germline V gene encodes CDR1 KGHSH and CDR2 LQKENI. V shed 3 bases, J shed 2 bases, and the junction held 0 bases outside the gene matches.

This clone appeared once. The chain couples TRBV7-9 to TRBJ1-1; D unclear. Trimming left V 5 bases short and J 4 bases short, with 14 bases between. CDR1 is SEHNR, CDR2 FQNEAQ, per germline (reference sequence). This CDR3 comprises 14 residues. DNA of the CDR3: TGTGCCAGCAGCCCCAGTGTCTCTGGCACTGAAGCTTTCTTT. This translates into CASSPSVSGTEAFF.

J is TRBJ2-5 and V is TRBV28; 8 positions match TRBD1. The CDR3 contains 16 residues. Looked up from germline, CDR1 is MDHEN and CDR2 is SYDVKM. V was clipped by 4 bases and J by 4 bases; unmatched bases: 11. As DNA, the CDR3 is TGTGCCAGCAGTTGGGGGGCGGACAGGGCCCCAGAGACCCAGTACTTC. This translates into CASSWGADRAPETQYF.

The chain links TRBV18 to TRBJ2-3; the D is unclear. The CDR3 is made up of 13 amino acids. Between the trimmed V and J ends, which lost 6 bases and 2 bases, there was a span of 9 bases. CDR1 is KGHSH and CDR2 is LQKENI in the germline V gene. DNA for the CDR3: TGTGCCAGCTCGATCCAGTCCACAGATACGCAGTATTTT. Its translation: CASSIQSTDTQYF. Full variable domain (missing parts from reference TRBV18 and TRBJ2-3): NAGVMQNPRHLVRRRGQEARLRCSPMKGHSHVYWYRQLPEEGLKFMVYLQKENIIDESGMPKERFSAEFPKEGPSILRIQQVVRGDSAAYFCASSIQSTDTQYFGPGTRLTVL.

The V and J genes are TRBV19 and TRBJ2-3; no clear D. Per germline, CDR1 LNHDA and CDR2 SQIVND (reference sequence). V lost 4 bases and J 1 base, leaving 3 bases between the germline ends. There are 12 residues in the CDR3. In nucleotides, the CDR3 is TGTGCCAGTAGTACCCGCACAGATACGCAGTATTTT. Protein product: CASSTRTDTQYF.

CDR3: CANGQGSTDTQYF. CDR3 in DNA: TGTGCCAATGGACAGGGAAGTACAGATACGCAGTATTTT. The chain joins TRBV10-3 to TRBJ2-3; 8 bases are shared with TRBD1. The germline V gene has CDR1 ENHRY and CDR2 SYGVKD. There are 13 residues in the CDR3. The J segment lost 3 bases and the V segment lost 10 bases, leaving 6 bases of the junction unmatched.

The chain links TRBV6-4 to TRBJ1-4; no definite D call. From germline, CDR1 is MRHNA and CDR2 SNTAGT. This CDR3 contains 13 residues. Trimming removed 0 bases from V and 1 base from J, with 0 bases in between. CDR3 in DNA: TGTGCCAGCAGTGACTCAACTAATGAAAAACTGTTTTTT. This encodes CASSDSTNEKLFF.

The chain is built from TRBV19 and TRBJ1-5, with no clear D. Germline V lookup: CDR1 LNHDA, CDR2 SQIVND (reference sequence). V lost 7 bases to trimming and J lost 0 bases, with 16 bases between them. The CDR3 has 16 amino acids. CDR3 amino acids: CASTAQSPYSNQPQHF. The CDR3 DNA follows: TGTGCCAGTACCGCACAGAGCCCATATAGCAATCAGCCCCAGCATTTT.

The rearrangement joins TRBV4-3 to TRBJ2-1; 13 bases match TRBD2. The germline CDR1 and CDR2 sequences are LGHNA and YSLEER. The CDR3 is made up of 17 amino acids. V shed 0 bases, J shed 7 bases, and the junction held 6 bases outside the gene matches. CDR3: CASSQDPGLAGRNEQFF. CDR3 DNA sequence: TGCGCCAGCAGCCAAGACCCGGGACTAGCGGGACGGAATGAGCAGTTCTTC.

This clone occurred once. This rearrangement joins TRBV9 to TRBJ1-2; 7 positions match TRBD1. This CDR3 contains 15 residues. The germline gives CDR1 SGDLS, CDR2 YYNGEE. Germline trimming cut 4 bases from V and 4 bases from J; bases unmatched to any gene: 10. The chain's CDR3 is CASSPSDRAGYGYTF. The CDR3 DNA reads as TGTGCCAGCAGCCCCAGCGACAGGGCAGGCTATGGCTACACCTTC.